Below, 19 T cell receptor beta chains from the same sample are listed, as sequenced in a study of blood T cell repertoires in COVID-19 (dated by TCRdb to 2020 to 2022). Receptors were amplified or captured by the immunoSEQ multiplex PCR assay. TCRdb stores this immuneACCESS table with in-frame sequences only. Part of the clones is absent; in the studies checked, under half of the shortfall reflects unresolved V genes, and no reason is known for the rest. The sample table contains more than 100,000 clones; only one count was recorded for around 77% of them. The ten largest clones add up to approximately 16% of the sample. Sequencing used peripheral blood. The receptors originated from a man in his 60s with active or convalescent COVID-19.

The V and J genes are TRBV7-3 and TRBJ2-1; 10 bases agree with TRBD2. V lost 2 bases, J lost 10 bases, and 8 bases stayed unmatched. Germline V gene lookup returns CDR1 SGHTA and CDR2 FQGTGA. The CDR3 length is 15 residues. The CDR3 loop is CASSLASGGIGEQFF. CDR3 in DNA: TGTGCCAGCAGCTTAGCTAGCGGGGGAATTGGAGAGCAGTTCTTC.

This chain joins TRBV10-3 and TRBJ2-1; 7 nucleotides line up with TRBD2. Germline trimming cut 3 bases from V and 1 base from J; bases unmatched to any gene: 9. The CDR3 runs 17 residues. From germline, CDR1 is ENHRY and CDR2 SYGVKD. The CDR3 spells CAISDGGGGRSYNEQFF. The CDR3 DNA reads as TGTGCCATCAGTGATGGGGGTGGCGGGAGATCCTACAATGAGCAGTTCTTC.

The J gene is TRBJ2-7, the V gene TRBV5-4; D may be TRBD2 (5 bases). V was pared by 0 bases and J by 2 bases, with 12 bases between. This CDR3 comprises 15 residues. The germline gives CDR1 SGHNT, CDR2 YYREEE (reference sequence). This CDR3 reads CASSLGDNGAYEQYF. The CDR3 nucleotides are TGTGCCAGCAGCTTGGGTGACAACGGGGCCTACGAGCAGTACTTC.

This chain uses TRBV5-5 with TRBJ2-6, with D possibly being TRBD1 (5 bases). Trimming took 3 bases from V and 6 from J, leaving 16 bases between them. This CDR3 region has 16 residues. Per germline, CDR1 SGHKS and CDR2 YYEKEE (reference sequence). The CDR3 loop reads CASSSLTGIAANVLTF. The CDR3 region has the DNA TGTGCCAGCAGCTCCCTTACAGGAATAGCGGCCAACGTCCTGACTTTC.

V usage is TRBV28 and J usage is TRBJ2-3, with a weak D call TRBD2 (5 bases). The ends were cut back, 6 bases at V and 8 bases at J, with 12 bases in the middle. Germline CDR1 is MDHEN and CDR2 is SYDVKM. The CDR3 extends over 12 amino acids. CDR3 sequence (DNA): TGTGCCAGCAGCCTTACTAGAGCTACGCAGTATTTT. Its protein product is CASSLTRATQYF.

The chain joins TRBV7-9 to TRBJ1-3; D is undetermined. Germline CDR1 and CDR2: SEHNR and FQNEAQ (reference sequence). The CDR3 is 15 amino acids. V lost 4 bases to trimming and J lost 0 bases, with 10 bases between them. In DNA form, the CDR3 reads TGTGCCAGCAGCTCCCCGCGTTCCTCTGGAAACACCATATATTTT. Amino acids: CASSSPRSSGNTIYF.

The rearrangement links TRBV28 to TRBJ2-2; 7 nucleotides agree with TRBD2. The CDR3 extends over 17 amino acids. V was clipped by 2 bases and J by 4 bases; unmatched bases: 10. Germline V gene lookup returns CDR1 MDHEN and CDR2 SYDVKM. The CDR3 bases are TGTGCCAGCAGTTTAGTAGGTAGCGGGCCCGGCACCGGGGAGCTGTTTTTT. Translation: CASSLVGSGPGTGELFF.

This chain joins TRBV7-2 and TRBJ2-1; D is possibly TRBD2 (6 bases). V lost 6 bases and J 4 bases, leaving 16 bases between the germline ends. CDR3 size: 15 residues. Germline V gene data show CDR1 as SGHTA and CDR2 as FQGNSA. This CDR3 is CASSRDFNPYNEQFF. CDR3 DNA sequence: TGTGCCAGCAGTCGGGACTTCAACCCGTACAATGAGCAGTTCTTC.

This sequence joins TRBV5-5 and TRBJ2-2; a possible D gene is TRBD1 (6 bases). This CDR3 contains 19 residues. The ends were cut back, 2 bases at V and 5 bases at J, with 25 bases in the middle. CDR1 SGHKS and CDR2 YYEKEE come from the germline V gene (reference sequence). CDR3 amino acids: CASSLGKTQGVFATGELFF. The CDR3 DNA sequence: TGTGCCAGCAGCTTAGGGAAAACACAGGGTGTGTTTGCGACCGGGGAGCTGTTTTTT.

The rearrangement links TRBV19 to TRBJ2-2; D is possibly TRBD2 (6 bases). The CDR3 is 14 amino acids. Trimming removed 3 bases from V and 5 bases from J, with 10 bases in between. Germline V gene data show CDR1 as LNHDA and CDR2 as SQIVND (reference sequence). CDR3 DNA sequence: TGTGCCAGTAGTATCGCGGGGCGGACCGGGGAGCTGTTTTTT. Translating gives CASSIAGRTGELFF.

The chain is built from TRBV12-5 and TRBJ2-2; TRBD2 agrees at 7 bases. Per germline, CDR1 LGHNT and CDR2 FRNRAP. Losses at the gene ends were 2 bases for V and 7 bases for J; bases not matched to a gene: 7. The CDR3 consists of 15 residues. Written as DNA, the CDR3 is TGTGCTAGTGGTTTGATAACTAGCGTAGGCGGGGAGCTGTTTTTT. This gives the protein CASGLITSVGGELFF.

This clone was counted a few times. This chain connects TRBV3-1 (or the pseudogene TRBV3-2) to TRBJ1-1; D is ambiguous. Germline loops: CDR1 LGHDT, CDR2 YNNKEL (reference sequence). This CDR3 is 13 amino acids long. V gave up 3 bases and J gave up 3 bases, with 8 bases separating them. The CDR3 nucleotides are TGTGCCAGCAGCCACGAGGGATACACTGAAGCTTTCTTT. Translated, it gives CASSHEGYTEAFF.

The chain recombines TRBV18 with TRBJ1-4; maybe TRBD1 (5 bases). CDR1 is KGHSH and CDR2 is LQKENI in the germline V gene. Trimming removed 3 bases from V and 3 bases from J, with 8 bases in between. CDR3 length equals 14 residues. The chain's CDR3 is CASSPAGANEKLFF. DNA for the CDR3: TGTGCCAGCTCACCGGCGGGGGCTAATGAAAAACTGTTTTTT.

This clone has only one observation. The rearrangement joins TRBV5-8 to TRBJ1-5; TRBD1 agrees at 10 bases. V dropped 3 bases and J dropped 7; count of bases not matched to a gene: 10. Germline CDR1 SGHTS, CDR2 YDEGEE. The CDR3 has 16 residues. Here the CDR3 DNA reads TGTGCCAGCAGCTCCCGGGACAGGGGATATTTGCAGCCCCAGCATTTT. Protein sequence: CASSSRDRGYLQPQHF.

This clone was counted only a few times. J is TRBJ2-2 and V is TRBV19; the D gene is possibly TRBD1 (6 bases). Germline V lookup: CDR1 LNHDA, CDR2 SQIVND (reference sequence). V shed 3 bases and J shed 2 bases, with 13 bases lying between them. The CDR3 length is 16 residues. CDR3: CASSITGTSNTGELFF. The CDR3 bases are TGTGCCAGTAGTATCACCGGGACATCCAACACCGGGGAGCTGTTTTTT.

This sequence joins TRBV27 and TRBJ1-1; 9 nucleotides match TRBD1. In germline, CDR1 is MNHEY, CDR2 SMNVEV (reference sequence). With V trimmed by 6 bases and J by 5 bases, 10 bases remained unmatched. This CDR3 comprises 15 residues. The CDR3 DNA sequence: TGTGCCAGCAGGCCGGGACAGGGTGTTTGGACTGAAGCTTTCTTT. It encodes CASRPGQGVWTEAFF.

This chain uses TRBV10-3 with TRBJ2-5; no clear D gene. This CDR3 spans 15 amino acids. Germline loops: CDR1 ENHRY, CDR2 SYGVKD. The ends were cut back, 0 bases at V and 2 bases at J, with 10 bases in the middle. The DNA for the CDR3 is TGTGCCATCAGTGAGTCCTTGACAAAACAAGAGACCCAGTACTTC. Translating gives CAISESLTKQETQYF.

This chain links TRBV9 with TRBJ2-3; D might be TRBD1 (5 bases). Deletions cut 3 bases from V and 6 bases from J, with 14 bases between. The length of the CDR3 is 14 residues. The germline CDR1 and CDR2 sequences are SGDLS and YYNGEE. This CDR3 reads CASSGRQGRDTQYF. CDR3 nucleotides: TGTGCCAGCAGCGGACGCCAGGGAAGGGATACGCAGTATTTT.

The V and J genes are TRBV2 and TRBJ2-7; D may be TRBD1 (6 bases). There are 14 residues in the CDR3. Germline V lookup: CDR1 SNHLY, CDR2 FYNNEI. V dropped 8 bases and J dropped 6 bases, with 20 bases sitting between them. The CDR3 DNA is TGTGCCAGCTCCCCACAGGGACCCCGGGGCGAGCAGTACTTC. Translated, it gives CASSPQGPRGEQYF.